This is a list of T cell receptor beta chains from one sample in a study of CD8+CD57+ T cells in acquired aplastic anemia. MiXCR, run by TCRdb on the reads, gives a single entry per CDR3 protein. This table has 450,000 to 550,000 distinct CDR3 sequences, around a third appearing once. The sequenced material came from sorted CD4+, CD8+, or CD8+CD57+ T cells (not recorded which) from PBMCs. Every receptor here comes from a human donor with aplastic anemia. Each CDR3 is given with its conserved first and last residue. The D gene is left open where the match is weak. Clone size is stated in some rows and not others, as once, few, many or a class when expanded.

CASSDGPVHGAFF TGTGCCAGCAGCGACGGGCCAGTCCATGGGGCTTTCTTT NA many TRBJ1-1 TRBV2
CASSVDRVRGYTF TGTGCCAGCAGCGTGGACAGGGTGAGGGGCTACACCTTC TRBD1 NA TRBJ1-2 TRBV2
CASSVGSLTDTQYF TGTGCCAGCAGCGTAGGAAGTCTCACAGATACGCAGTATTTT NA NA TRBJ2-3 TRBV9
CASSPFGDRVSYNEQFF TGTGCCAGCAGCCCATTCGGAGACAGAGTCTCCTACAATGAGCAGTTCTTC NA NA TRBJ2-1 TRBV16
CAREAAGINSPLHF TGTGCTAGAGAGGCGGCAGGGATCAATTCACCCCTCCACTTT NA NA TRBJ1-6 TRBV25-1
CSVRDRSYYGYTF TGCAGCGTCCGGGACAGATCATACTATGGCTACACCTTC TRBD1 many TRBJ1-2 TRBV29-1
CASSSGVQGADEQYF TGTGCCAGCAGTTCTGGGGTACAGGGGGCCGACGAGCAGTACTTC TRBD1 many TRBJ2-7 TRBV12-3/TRBV12-4
CSASSPTIRQDGFYEQYF TGCAGTGCTAGTTCACCCACGATCAGACAGGACGGATTCTACGAGCAGTACTTC NA NA TRBJ2-7 TRBV20-1
CATTHIVAGYTF TGTGCCACAACCCATATTGTAGCTGGCTACACCTTC NA many TRBJ1-2 TRBV10-3
CASSTDRGSEQYF TGTGCCAGCAGCACGGACAGGGGCAGCGAGCAGTACTTC TRBD1 NA TRBJ2-7 TRBV7-2
CASSLVDREIYEQYF TGCGCCAGCAGCTTGGTGGACAGGGAGATTTACGAGCAGTACTTC TRBD1 few TRBJ2-7 TRBV5-1
CSATPPTSSYEQYF TGCAGTGCTACTCCCCCGACTAGTTCCTACGAGCAGTACTTC NA many TRBJ2-7 TRBV20-1
CASSRTLTGSFHF TGCGCCAGCAGCCGTACCCTAACAGGGAGCTTCCACTTT NA NA TRBJ1-6 TRBV4-1
CASNLGREYEQYF TGTGCCAGCAACCTGGGCAGGGAGTACGAGCAGTACTTC NA NA TRBJ2-7 TRBV10-3
CASSKGGSGPYEQYF TGTGCCAGCAGCAAAGGGGGATCGGGCCCCTACGAGCAGTACTTC NA many TRBJ2-7 TRBV7-3
CAISRTGENSPLHF TGTGCCATCAGTCGGACAGGGGAGAATTCACCCCTCCACTTT TRBD1 NA TRBJ1-6 TRBV10-3
CASSTQGDYGYTF TGTGCCAGCAGTACTCAGGGAGACTATGGCTACACCTTC NA many TRBJ1-2 TRBV6-1
CATSEGTQETQYF TGTGCCACCAGCGAGGGGACCCAAGAGACCCAGTACTTC NA many TRBJ2-5 TRBV24-1
CSASGTEAFF TGCAGTGCTTCGGGCACTGAAGCTTTCTTT NA many TRBJ1-1 TRBV20-1
CASRGQGSIYEKLFF TGTGCCAGCAGAGGACAGGGCAGTATCTATGAAAAACTGTTTTTT TRBD1 many TRBJ1-4 TRBV25-1
CATSDPNALTF TGTGCCACCAGTGACCCAAATGCCCTGACTTTC NA NA TRBJ2-6 TRBV24-1
CASSVQDREGNEQYF TGCGCCAGCAGTGTCCAAGACAGGGAGGGAAACGAGCAGTACTTC NA many TRBJ2-7 TRBV10-1
CASSSSGGAGLGDTQYF TGTGCCAGCAGCTCCAGCGGGGGAGCGGGATTAGGAGATACGCAGTATTTT TRBD2 NA TRBJ2-3 TRBV7-3
CASSRQGTNEQFF TGTGCCAGCAGCCGACAGGGGACGAATGAGCAGTTCTTC TRBD1 many TRBJ2-1 TRBV7-3
CASSLIPSGQNSPLHF TGCGCCAGCAGCTTGATCCCCTCCGGACAAAATTCACCCCTCCACTTT NA NA TRBJ1-6 TRBV5-1
CASSIVLVGSYEQYF TGTGCCAGTAGTATAGTCCTGGTCGGATCCTACGAGCAGTACTTC NA many TRBJ2-7 TRBV19
CASSQQGGPYEQYF TGTGCCAGCAGTCAACAGGGAGGGCCCTACGAGCAGTACTTC NA few TRBJ2-7 TRBV27
CSARDAGGYEQFF TGCAGTGCTAGAGATGCAGGAGGGTATGAGCAGTTCTTC NA few TRBJ2-1 TRBV20-1
CASSFGVGGNTVYF TGTGCCAGCTCTTTTGGTGTGGGAGGAAACACCGTATATTTT NA few TRBJ1-3 TRBV7-6
CSSSLDGDSNQPQHF TGTTCCAGCAGCTTGGATGGTGATAGCAATCAGCCCCAGCATTTT NA NA TRBJ1-5 TRBV25-1